Below are 14 T cell receptor beta chains sequenced from a single sample in a study of T cell clonality in common variable immunodeficiency. The study, taken as a whole, reports: In common variable immunodeficiency, TCR beta chains reportedly carried fewer deletions and N-nucleotide insertions.

Their antigen targets remain unknown. Data came from immunoSEQ multiplex PCR; TCRdb stores just in-frame clones and leaves some out. This sample has about 28,000 clones, each found more than once. The sequenced material came from peripheral blood mononuclear cells. The receptors originated from a human donor with common variable immunodeficiency.

This clone occurred a few times. The sequence runs out 3 residues before the end of the CDR3; the remainder is reconstructed from the germline J gene. The chain uses TRBV18 and TRBJ1-1; D ambiguous. The CDR3 is 13 residues long. The V end lost 3 bases, the J end lost 1 base, and 6 bases lay between the germline ends. Germline CDR1 is KGHSH and CDR2 is LQKENI. The CDR3 is CASSPQSNTEAFF. The CDR3 bases that were read are TGTGCCAGCTCACCTCAATCGAACACTGAA.

This clone was found many times. The sequenced CDR3 bases are TGTGCCAGCAGCTTACCCCGGGGGGCAGGTGAGACC. It translates to CASSLPRGAGET. The complete CDR3 protein is CASSLPRGAGETQYF. This chain connects TRBV7-2 to TRBJ2-5, with D perhaps matching TRBD2 (7 bases). The read finishes 3 residues shy of the CDR3 end, and the germline J gene is used to complete it. This CDR3 contains 15 residues. The ends were cut back, 2 bases at V and 5 bases at J, with 15 bases in the middle. The germline V gene has CDR1 SGHTA and CDR2 FQGNSA.

At least ten counts were recorded for this clone. The read gets to within 3 residues of the CDR3 end, and the germline J gene fills in the rest. V and J are TRBV7-2 and TRBJ2-5; the D gene is possibly TRBD2 (7 bases). The V gene lost 0 bases and the J gene lost 5 bases, with 22 bases spanning the gap. The CDR3 totals 18 residues. Germline CDR1 reads SGHTA; CDR2 reads FQGNSA. The CDR3 loop is CASSLARWGGRHWETQYF. The DNA read from the CDR3 is TGTGCCAGCAGCTTAGCGAGGTGGGGGGGCCGTCATTGGGAGACC.

This clone was counted many times. The CDR3 end lies 3 residues beyond the end of the read and is filled in from the germline J gene. The chain joins TRBV29-1 to TRBJ2-7; no reliable D call. Trimming cost V 2 bases and J 3 bases, with 8 bases left between them. This CDR3 comprises 12 residues. Germline assignment: CDR1 SQVTM and CDR2 ANQGSEA. Here the CDR3 reads CSVELQGYEQYF. Partial CDR3 DNA: TGCAGCGTTGAATTACAAGGCTACGAG.

This clone was detected many times. The read falls 3 residues short of the CDR3 end, and the missing part is taken from the germline J gene. The chain combines TRBV5-1 with TRBJ2-3; no reliable D call. V lost 0 bases, J lost 0 bases, and 8 bases lay in between. The CDR3 extends over 15 amino acids. Germline lookup yields CDR1 SGHRS and CDR2 YFSETQ. CDR3: CASSLEPQSTDTQYF. Partial CDR3 DNA: TGCGCCAGCAGCTTGGAACCTCAGAGCACAGATACG.

This clone came up many times. Read data end 3 residues before the CDR3 end; the end is taken from the germline J gene. This chain connects TRBV6-2 or TRBV6-3 to TRBJ2-3, with D perhaps matching TRBD2 (6 bases). The CDR3 runs 15 residues. V lost 2 bases to trimming and J lost 6 bases, with 15 bases between them. The germline V gene has CDR1 MNHEY and CDR2 SVGEGT. The CDR3 region is CASSYMLGGADTQYF. CDR3 DNA, as far as it was read: TGTGCCAGCAGTTACATGCTAGGAGGGGCCGATACG.

In its sample, this clone was seen many times. The read is 3 residues too short to cover the CDR3 end, so that end is filled in from the germline J gene. The chain carries TRBV5-1 and TRBJ2-5, with 8 bases fitting TRBD2. V was clipped by 4 bases and J by 3 bases; unmatched bases: 11. The CDR3 loop spans 16 amino acids. Germline V gives CDR1 SGHRS, CDR2 YFSETQ. CDR3: CASSPGPSGGEETQYF. The covered CDR3 bases are TGCGCCAGCAGCCCCGGTCCCAGCGGGGGAGAAGAGACC.

With regard to this clone: Read data end 3 residues before the CDR3 end; the end is taken from the germline J gene. The rearrangement links TRBV19 to TRBJ1-1; 7 bases are shared with TRBD1. The CDR3 length is 12 residues. CDR1 is LNHDA, CDR2 SQIVND, per germline (reference sequence). The sequenced CDR3 bases are TGTGCCAGTAGTATATGGACAGGCGAA. It specifies CASSIWTGE. The whole CDR3 sequence is CASSIWTGEAFF.

Of note for this clone: With the read ending 3 residues before the CDR3 end, the germline J gene is used to fill in that end. The V call is TRBV7-9, the J call TRBJ2-5; 9 nucleotides align to TRBD2. The V and J ends lost 2 bases and 3 bases, in that order; junction bases with no gene match: 4. This CDR3 has 15 residues. Germline V CDR1 and CDR2: SEHNR, FQNEAQ (reference sequence). This CDR3 reads CASSLSPSGEETQYF. The covered CDR3 bases are TGTGCCAGCAGCTTAAGCCCTAGCGGGGAAGAGACC.

This clone was seen a handful of times. The read ends 3 residues shy of where the CDR3 ends; the end is completed using the germline J gene. The chain combines TRBV30 with TRBJ2-1; 12 nucleotides agree with TRBD2. Looked up from germline, CDR1 is GTSNPN and CDR2 is SVGIG (reference sequence). This CDR3 has 14 amino acids. Trimming removed 5 bases from V and 8 bases from J; junction bases left unmatched: 7. CDR3 DNA (partial): TGTGCCTGGGCGACTAGCGGGGGTGGGGATGAG. Amino acids: CAWATSGGGDE. The CDR3 in its entirety is CAWATSGGGDEQFF.

This clone was counted ten times or more. The read ends 3 residues early relative to the CDR3; the germline J gene fills the gap. The rearrangement joins TRBV5-6 to TRBJ2-5, with D maybe TRBD2 (6 bases). The CDR3 is 14 residues long. V dropped 5 bases and J dropped 3 bases, with 14 bases sitting between them. Per the germline V gene, CDR1 is SGHDT and CDR2 is YYEEEE. The DNA read from the CDR3 is TGTGCCAGCAGTCCGCGGGGTACTGAAGAGACC. The encoded protein is CASSPRGTEET. The CDR3 reads in full as CASSPRGTEETQYF.

This clone was recorded many times. The read stops 3 residues short of the end of the CDR3; the missing end is completed from the germline J gene. The chain combines TRBV7-9 with TRBJ2-5, with D possibly being TRBD2 (6 bases). This CDR3 contains 13 residues. V was cut by 1 base and J by 4 bases, with 7 bases left in between. CDR1 SEHNR and CDR2 FQNEAQ come from the germline V gene (reference sequence). This CDR3 is CASSLGGVETQYF. The CDR3 DNA, read in part, is TGTGCCAGCAGCTTAGGGGGGGTAGAGACC.

This clone has only a few counts. Sequencing ends 3 residues short of the CDR3 end; the germline J gene provides the rest. This chain connects TRBV11-2 to TRBJ2-7, with 8 positions matching TRBD1. Per germline, CDR1 SGHAT and CDR2 FQNNGV. The V gene end was trimmed by 6 bases and the J gene end by 3 bases; junction bases not matched to a gene: 10. The CDR3 runs to 15 residues. The DNA read from the CDR3 is TGTGCCAGCAGGCCTACCGGGACAGGCCACTACGAG. Protein sequence: CASRPTGTGHYE. The full CDR3 protein reads CASRPTGTGHYEQYF.

This clone came up a few times. The read finishes 3 residues shy of the CDR3 end, and the germline J gene is used to complete it. The chain joins TRBV19 to TRBJ1-4, with TRBD1 matching over 8 bases. V lost 6 bases and J lost 4; bases outside the gene matches: 7. The CDR3 consists of 15 residues. Germline V gives CDR1 LNHDA, CDR2 SQIVND (reference sequence). The CDR3 DNA, read in part, is TGTGCCAGTAGGTCGGGACAGGTCCTTAATGAAAAA. Translated: CASRSGQVLNEK. The whole CDR3 region reads CASRSGQVLNEKLFF. The entire variable domain, with the rest obtained from reference TRBV19 and TRBJ1-4, is as follows: DGGITQSPKYLFRKEGQNVTLSCEQNLNHDAMYWYRQDPGQGLRLIYYSQIVNDFQKGDIAEGYSVSREKKESFPLTVTSAQKNPTAFYLCASRSGQVLNEKLFFGSGTQLSVL.